The clone carrying this T cell receptor (beta chain) was counted many times. This sample includes further DNA sequences coding for the same CDR3. Germline V lookup: CDR1 LNHDA, CDR2 SQIVND (reference sequence). The CDR3 extends over 14 amino acids. V lost 4 bases, J lost 1 base, and 9 bases lay in between. The sample belongs to a study of shared clonotypes between healthy human individuals. Profiled with immunoSEQ multiplex PCR; TCRdb holds only in-frame clones, not every one. In the table there are about 490,000 clones, about 84% of which are singletons. The gene calls are TRBV19 and TRBJ2-3; perhaps TRBD1 as D (5 bases). The sequencing input was PBMCs. The sequence was collected from a woman in her thirties or forties in good health. Some clones in this sample may be carry-over from other donors' samples. Here the CDR3 reads CASSTRVGTDTQYF. The CDR3 DNA follows: TGTGCCAGTAGTACCAGGGTAGGCACAGATACGCAGTATTTT.